The 32 T cell receptor beta chains in this list originate from one sample, sequenced in a study of blood T cell repertoires in COVID-19. Produced via immunoSEQ multiplex PCR; TCRdb's table is partial and in-frame only. The table lists about 72,000 clones, over 75% of them singletons. The sequenced sample consisted of peripheral blood. The source of these receptors is a man aged 50 to 59 with acute or convalescent COVID-19.

This clone was found once. The chain carries TRBV5-1 and TRBJ2-1; 7 bases line up with TRBD1. The J segment lost 6 bases and the V segment lost 0 bases, leaving 3 bases of the junction unmatched. Germline-derived CDR1 and CDR2 are SGHRS and YFSETQ. This CDR3 has 14 residues. This CDR3 is CASSLVTGANEQFF. The CDR3, as DNA: TGCGCCAGCAGCTTGGTAACAGGGGCCAATGAGCAGTTCTTC.

The rearrangement joins TRBV5-5 to TRBJ2-7; D is perhaps TRBD2 (7 bases). CDR3 length: 15 residues. Germline V gives CDR1 SGHKS, CDR2 YYEKEE (reference sequence). V was shortened by 2 bases and J by 0 bases, with 12 bases between the two germline ends. The CDR3 is CASSFARGPSYEQYF. The CDR3 nucleotides read TGTGCCAGCAGCTTCGCGCGGGGGCCCTCCTACGAGCAGTACTTC. Looking up the rest from reference TRBV5-5 and TRBJ2-7 gives the full variable domain: DAGVTQSPTHLIKTRGQQVTLRCSPISGHKSVSWYQQVLGQGPQFIFQYYEKEERGRGNFPDRFSARQFPNYSSELNVNALLLGDSALYLCASSFARGPSYEQYFGPGTRLTVT.

The chain employs TRBV18 and TRBJ2-3; the D gene is possibly TRBD1 (6 bases). Germline V gives CDR1 KGHSH, CDR2 LQKENI. Trimming took 4 bases from V and 5 from J, leaving 10 bases between them. The CDR3 totals 13 residues. This CDR3 is CASSLIRGDTQYF. CDR3 nucleotides: TGTGCCAGCTCACTCATCAGGGGAGATACGCAGTATTTT.

The chain couples TRBV3-1 (or the pseudogene TRBV3-2) to TRBJ1-1, with D unclear. CDR3 size: 16 residues. Germline V gene sequence: CDR1 LGHDT, CDR2 YNNKEL (reference sequence). Trimming took 5 bases from V and 0 from J, leaving 16 bases between them. This chain's CDR3 is CASSKLVAGMNTEAFF. CDR3 in DNA: TGTGCCAGCAGCAAGTTGGTAGCCGGCATGAACACTGAAGCTTTCTTT.

CDR3 coding DNA: TGTGCCAGCAGTAGAGGACAGGGGGCACTCTACGAGCAGTACTTC. Translated: CASSRGQGALYEQYF. The chain recombines TRBV6-2 or TRBV6-3 with TRBJ2-7; 11 bases map to TRBD1. The CDR3 consists of 15 residues. The germline CDR1 and CDR2 sequences are MNHEY and SVGEGT. J gave up 3 bases and V 5 bases, and 6 bases lay outside the gene matches.

V is TRBV25-1 and J is TRBJ2-1; the match to TRBD2 covers 7 bases. With 1 base clipped from V and 5 bases from J, the junction kept 8 bases outside the gene matches. The CDR3 has 16 amino acids. In germline, CDR1 is MGHDK, CDR2 SYGVNS. CDR3 region: CASSESGGINNNEQFF. The CDR3 nucleotides are TGTGCCAGCAGTGAATCCGGGGGGATAAACAACAATGAGCAGTTCTTC.

The DNA of the CDR3 is TGTGCCAGCAGCTTGGAGGTTGGGAGGAACGAGCAGTACTTC. This sequence encodes CASSLEVGRNEQYF. The V call is TRBV5-6, the J call TRBJ2-7; maybe TRBD2 (6 bases). The CDR3 is 14 residues long. Looked up from germline, CDR1 is SGHDT and CDR2 is YYEEEE. V shed 0 bases and J shed 5 bases, with 12 bases lying between them.

Only one count was recorded for this clone. The V and J genes are TRBV11-2 and TRBJ2-7; TRBD2 is a possible D gene (5 bases). V was pared by 3 bases and J by 4 bases, with 7 bases between. The germline V gene has CDR1 SGHAT and CDR2 FQNNGV. There are 12 residues in the CDR3. For the CDR3, the DNA is TGTGCCAGCAGCTTTTCGGGGTACGAGCAGTACTTC. It yields the protein CASSFSGYEQYF.

The genes are TRBV5-6 and TRBJ1-2; TRBD1 matches at 8 bases. CDR1 SGHDT and CDR2 YYEEEE come from the germline V gene. The CDR3 consists of 13 residues. Losses at the gene ends were 4 bases for V and 6 bases for J; bases not matched to a gene: 5. The CDR3 protein is CASSDTGGNGYTF. The DNA for the CDR3 is TGTGCCAGCAGCGACACAGGGGGGAATGGCTACACCTTC.

The chain combines TRBV2 with TRBJ2-1, with no clear D. This CDR3 has 12 residues. V lost 3 bases and J lost 3, with 3 bases in between. In germline, CDR1 is SNHLY, CDR2 FYNNEI. CDR3 bases: TGTGCCAGCAGTGACAACTACAATGAGCAGTTCTTC. Protein product: CASSDNYNEQFF.

This chain uses TRBV19 with TRBJ2-5; D unclear. The germline V and J ends were trimmed by 5 bases and 4 bases, with 11 bases remaining between them. Germline V lookup: CDR1 LNHDA, CDR2 SQIVND (reference sequence). There are 13 residues in the CDR3. CDR3 nucleotides: TGTGCCAGTAGTTGGAAGCTAGGAGAGACCCAGTACTTC. This encodes CASSWKLGETQYF. The full variable domain, in which reference TRBV19 and TRBJ2-5 provide the parts outside the CDR3, is DGGITQSPKYLFRKEGQNVTLSCEQNLNHDAMYWYRQDPGQGLRLIYYSQIVNDFQKGDIAEGYSVSREKKESFPLTVTSAQKNPTAFYLCASSWKLGETQYFGPGTRLLVL.

The chain combines TRBV19 with TRBJ2-6; D is possibly TRBD1 (6 bases). Germline-derived CDR1 and CDR2 are LNHDA and SQIVND (reference sequence). The CDR3 has 15 residues. The ends were cut back, 1 base at V and 3 bases at J, with 7 bases in the middle. The CDR3 DNA sequence: TGTGCCAGTAGTATAGCAGGGGTTGGGGCCAACGTCCTGACTTTC. Protein: CASSIAGVGANVLTF.

The rearrangement links TRBV6-6 to TRBJ1-5; D is perhaps TRBD1 (6 bases). Germline V CDR1 and CDR2: MNHNY, SVGAGI (reference sequence). CDR3 length: 15 amino acids. Trimming shortened V by 2 bases and J by 7 bases, and 15 bases separated the two germline ends. The CDR3 DNA reads TGTGCCAGCAGTTACGGGGGCAGGGGTAGGCAGCCCCAGCATTTT. Encoded protein: CASSYGGRGRQPQHF.

J is TRBJ2-7 and V is TRBV9; D is possibly TRBD2 (6 bases). CDR1 and CDR2 from the germline V gene are SGDLS and YYNGEE. Trimming shortened V by 0 bases and J by 7 bases, and 8 bases separated the two germline ends. The CDR3 totals 12 residues. This CDR3 reads CASSVEAGEQYF. CDR3 DNA: TGTGCCAGCAGCGTAGAGGCGGGGGAGCAGTACTTC.

The chain couples TRBV6-5 to TRBJ2-3; 10 bases are a match to TRBD2. CDR1 and CDR2 (germline): MNHEY, SVGAGI. The CDR3 sequence is 15 residues long. The trim removed 7 bases at V and 2 bases at J, leaving 6 bases unmatched. The CDR3 loop is CASKRTSGSTDTQYF. The CDR3 coding sequence is TGTGCCAGCAAAAGGACTAGCGGATCCACAGATACGCAGTATTTT.

The CDR3 nucleotides read TGTGCCACCAGCAATAGCAATCAGCCCCAGCATTTT. Protein product: CATSNSNQPQHF. J is TRBJ1-5 and V is TRBV24-1; D is uncertain. Looked up from germline, CDR1 is KGHDR and CDR2 is SFDVKD. Trimming took off 7 bases at V and 0 bases at J, with 3 bases between the two ends. The CDR3 contains 12 residues.

This chain connects TRBV5-1 to TRBJ1-1; TRBD1 matches at 9 bases. V shed 3 bases and J 5 bases; nucleotides not matched to a gene: 5. This CDR3 has 14 amino acids. Per the germline V gene, CDR1 is SGHRS and CDR2 is YFSETQ. The CDR3 protein is CASSYGGQGTEAFF. The CDR3 DNA is TGCGCCAGCAGCTACGGAGGACAGGGGACTGAAGCTTTCTTT.

The gene calls are TRBV18 and TRBJ1-1; D might be TRBD1 (6 bases). The CDR3 runs to 14 residues. V lost 3 bases and J 6 bases, leaving 14 bases between the germline ends. Germline values: CDR1 KGHSH, CDR2 LQKENI. The CDR3 sequence is CASSPLTRGPEAFF. The DNA for the CDR3 is TGTGCCAGCTCACCCCTCACCAGGGGCCCTGAAGCTTTCTTT.

This clone was seen once. The chain joins TRBV3-1 (or the pseudogene TRBV3-2) to TRBJ2-7, with TRBD1 identical over 10 bases. This CDR3 comprises 15 residues. V was pared by 4 bases and J by 6 bases, with 9 bases of the junction left unmatched. Germline V gives CDR1 LGHDT, CDR2 YNNKEL (reference sequence). In DNA form, the CDR3 reads TGTGCCAGCAGCCGGGAACGGGACAGGGGACTCGAGCAGTACTTC. Protein product: CASSRERDRGLEQYF.

J is TRBJ1-1 and V is TRBV5-6, with TRBD1 matching 8 bases. The V gene end was trimmed by 2 bases and the J gene end by 1 base; junction bases not matched to a gene: 10. Germline V gene sequence: CDR1 SGHDT, CDR2 YYEEEE. The CDR3 is 17 residues long. The CDR3 loop reads CASSFLGAGGWNTEAFF. DNA for the CDR3: TGTGCCAGCAGCTTTTTGGGGGCAGGGGGCTGGAACACTGAAGCTTTCTTT.

This chain joins TRBV14 and TRBJ2-5; 9 positions agree with TRBD1. Trimming removed 1 base from V and 1 base from J; junction bases left unmatched: 4. The CDR3 totals 16 residues. Germline CDR1 is SGHDN and CDR2 is FVKESK. In DNA, the CDR3 is TGTGCCAGCAGCCAAGCAGGGACAGGGCTCCAAGAGACCCAGTACTTC. Encoded protein: CASSQAGTGLQETQYF.

The gene calls are TRBV5-4 and TRBJ1-3, with 7 nucleotides matching TRBD1. Looked up from germline, CDR1 is SGHNT and CDR2 is YYREEE (reference sequence). This CDR3 is built from 17 residues. The junction had 10 bases not matched to a gene; V was cut back by 4 bases and J by 0 bases. This CDR3 reads CASSGRQGSASGNTIYF. The CDR3 DNA reads as TGTGCCAGCAGCGGAAGACAGGGTTCCGCCTCTGGAAACACCATATATTTT.

This clone turned up a few times. The chain couples TRBV5-1 to TRBJ2-1; 12 bases map to TRBD1. CDR3 length: 17 amino acids. Trimming cost V 2 bases and J 5 bases; bases outside gene matches: 8. Germline V gives CDR1 SGHRS, CDR2 YFSETQ. CDR3 DNA: TGCGCCAGCAGCTTTATTCCCGGGACAGGGGGCCACAATGAGCAGTTCTTC. Translating gives CASSFIPGTGGHNEQFF.

This clone was seen a few times. This chain connects TRBV27 to TRBJ2-7, with D perhaps matching TRBD2 (6 bases). The CDR3 extends over 14 amino acids. V lost 4 bases and J lost 5, with 15 bases in between. Germline V lookup: CDR1 MNHEY, CDR2 SMNVEV (reference sequence). The CDR3 here is CASSWGVGDDEQYF. The CDR3 nucleotides are TGTGCCAGCAGTTGGGGGGTGGGGGACGACGAGCAGTACTTC.

The rearrangement links TRBV6-1 to TRBJ1-1; D remains unclear. The CDR3 has 17 residues. Trimming removed 2 bases from V and 10 bases from J, with 26 bases in between. Germline-derived CDR1 and CDR2 are MNHNS and SASEGT. The CDR3 region has the DNA TGTGCCAGCAGTGAATACGATTGGGCAGATCAAGGTTCCGGAGCTTTCTTT. Translated: CASSEYDWADQGSGAFF.

The chain carries TRBV5-1 and TRBJ2-5, with 7 nucleotides matching TRBD2. The V segment lost 0 bases and the J segment 2 bases; nucleotides outside the gene matches: 4. CDR1 and CDR2 from the germline V gene are SGHRS and YFSETQ. CDR3 size: 15 residues. CDR3 protein: CASSLAPAGQETQYF. DNA for the CDR3: TGCGCCAGCAGCTTGGCCCCAGCGGGGCAAGAGACCCAGTACTTC.

The chain carries TRBV5-6 and TRBJ1-1, with no clear D. Germline V lookup: CDR1 SGHDT, CDR2 YYEEEE. V was shortened by 2 bases and J by 1 base, with 15 bases between the two germline ends. The CDR3 consists of 16 residues. The CDR3 reads CASSFPSRSSNTEAFF. The DNA for the CDR3 is TGTGCCAGCAGCTTCCCTAGTAGATCCTCGAACACTGAAGCTTTCTTT.

This chain uses TRBV2 with TRBJ1-1, with 8 bases aligning to TRBD1. Germline V gives CDR1 SNHLY, CDR2 FYNNEI. There are 15 residues in the CDR3. The junction had 9 bases not matched to a gene; V was cut back by 6 bases and J by 3 bases. CDR3 loop: CASSEKGQAHTEAFF. The CDR3, as DNA: TGTGCCAGCAGCGAGAAGGGACAGGCCCACACTGAAGCTTTCTTT.

The V call is TRBV28, the J call TRBJ2-5; a possible D gene is TRBD2 (6 bases). The V gene lost 6 bases and the J gene lost 2 bases, with 10 bases spanning the gap. The CDR3 length is 13 residues. Per the germline V gene, CDR1 is MDHEN and CDR2 is SYDVKM. The CDR3 is CASRKRVQETQYF. CDR3 DNA sequence: TGTGCCAGCAGGAAGCGGGTTCAAGAGACCCAGTACTTC.

The chain has TRBV3-1 (or the pseudogene TRBV3-2) and TRBJ2-5; no firm D call. This CDR3 has 12 residues. Per germline, CDR1 LGHDT and CDR2 YNNKEL (reference sequence). V was pared by 1 base and J by 4 bases, with 4 bases between. Here the CDR3 DNA reads TGTGCCAGCAGCCAAGTCGTAGAGACCCAGTACTTC. Translation: CASSQVVETQYF.

V and J are TRBV29-1 and TRBJ2-1; possibly TRBD2 for D (5 bases). Trimming removed 2 bases from V and 0 bases from J, with 11 bases in between. Germline lookup yields CDR1 SQVTM and CDR2 ANQGSEA. The CDR3 totals 15 residues. The CDR3 sequence is CSVEKRESSYNEQFF. The CDR3 DNA reads TGCAGCGTTGAAAAAAGGGAGAGCTCCTACAATGAGCAGTTCTTC.

The chain joins TRBV2 to TRBJ2-1; tentatively, D is TRBD1 (6 bases). The V end lost 8 bases, the J end lost 2 bases, and 16 bases lay between the germline ends. This CDR3 contains 15 residues. Germline values: CDR1 SNHLY, CDR2 FYNNEI. The CDR3 DNA follows: TGTGCCAGCTGTATGGGCAGGGGACCCTACAATGAGCAGTTCTTC. It translates to CASCMGRGPYNEQFF.